This T cell receptor (beta chain) was sequenced during a study of OX40 agonist ivuxolimab in advanced cancers. Study-wide background: Mean age approximately 59 years, range 23 to 79; approximately 80% male. Study-level results: Both blood CD4+ and CD8+ T cells showed clonal growth by week 6 at 0.1 to 3.0 mg/kg.

CDR1 is SGHRS and CDR2 is YFSETQ in the germline V gene. CDR3 length: 15 residues. With V trimmed by 0 bases and J by 6 bases, 6 bases remained unmatched. For this clone: What it recognizes is unknown.

Data came from immunoSEQ multiplex PCR; TCRdb stores just in-frame clones and leaves some out. Of around 76,000 clones listed, 85% are singletons. The sample here was CD4+ or CD8+ T cells sorted from blood, taken in a trial of the OX40 agonist ivuxolimab. The receptor's source is an adult with an advanced solid tumor such as melanoma, head and neck, liver or kidney cancer. The chain recombines TRBV5-1 with TRBJ2-1; 7 bases match TRBD1. CDR3: CASSLEQGFSNEQFF. The CDR3, as DNA: TGCGCCAGCAGCTTGGAACAGGGGTTCTCCAATGAGCAGTTCTTC.